One sample yielded the 25 T cell receptor beta chains listed below, sequenced in a study of T cells in Graves' hyperthyroidism and ophthalmopathy (dated by TCRdb to 2018 to 2020). The library was generated by multiplex PCR. Sequencing took place on an Illumina HiSeq 2000. The TCR beta CDR3 regions were amplified from RNA transcripts. The first round of RT-PCR for the TCR CDR3 was performed with the HTBI primer set and the Qiagen OneStep RT-PCR kit. Clones were called with MiXCR by TCRdb after fastp trimmed the public reads at Q25, and only in-frame beta chains were retained. Each CDR3 protein gets just one entry, which takes the most common genes and DNA from the rows behind it. This sample lists under 350,000 distinct CDR3 sequences; roughly a fifth were detected once. The top ten clones comprise less than 65% of the sample. The specimen sequenced was blood. These receptors were obtained from a woman aged 45-65 years with Graves' hyperthyroidism.

This clonotype was counted ten times or more. The chain couples TRBV12-3 or TRBV12-4 to TRBJ2-7, with D unresolved. The ends were cut back, 1 base at V and 1 base at J, with 5 bases in the middle. The CDR3 runs to 13 residues. CDR3 sequence (DNA): TGTGCCAGCAGTTTAGGGGATTCCTACGAGCAGTACTTC. It codes for CASSLGDSYEQYF.

The sample holds many counts of this clonotype. This chain connects TRBV7-2 to TRBJ2-3; D call uncertain. The length of the CDR3 is 14 residues. Germline loops: CDR1 SGHTA, CDR2 FQGNSA. Trimming cost V 5 bases and J 9 bases, with 18 bases left between them. CDR3 sequence (DNA): TGTGCCAGCAGCCCCGAAGGTACCGTGCAGACGCAGTATTTT. Protein sequence: CASSPEGTVQTQYF.

This clonotype was observed a handful of times. The V and J genes are TRBV30 and TRBJ1-1, with D hard to call. The CDR3 has 10 residues. In germline, CDR1 is GTSNPN, CDR2 SVGIG (reference sequence). V was shortened by 5 bases and J by 7 bases, with 8 bases between the two germline ends. CDR3 DNA sequence: TGTGCCTGGGGTCTCCTTGAAGCTTTCTTT. Translation gives CAWGLLEAFF.

This clonotype was observed a handful of times. An end of the junction differs from the germline gene, which may be a read error. J is TRBJ1-1 and V is TRBV6-2 or TRBV6-3, with 7 bases lining up with TRBD1. CDR1 is MNHEY and CDR2 is SVGEGT in the germline V gene. This CDR3 is built from 13 residues. The CDR3 DNA sequence: TGTGCCAGCAGTTCCGGGACAGTAGGACTACGGGTCTTT. It is translated as CASSSGTVGLRVF.

This clonotype showed up many times. The gene calls are TRBV5-1 and TRBJ2-7; TRBD1 aligns across 8 bases. V gave up 3 bases and J gave up 7 bases; unmatched junction bases: 9. The length of the CDR3 is 14 residues. From germline, CDR1 is SGHRS and CDR2 YFSETQ. The CDR3 DNA sequence: TGCGCCAGCAGCTGGACAGGGCGCTCGGGGGAGCAGTACTTC. Its protein is CASSWTGRSGEQYF.

This clonotype was detected ten times or more. The rearrangement links TRBV5-1 to TRBJ2-3; 11 positions agree with TRBD2. V lost 0 bases and J lost 4; bases outside the gene matches: 7. Germline V gene data show CDR1 as SGHRS and CDR2 as YFSETQ. This CDR3 contains 17 residues. The CDR3: CASSLEIAGGPADTQYF. The CDR3 DNA sequence: TGCGCCAGCAGCTTGGAGATAGCGGGAGGGCCTGCAGATACGCAGTATTTT.

V gene TRBV10-3 combines with J gene TRBJ1-5; 7 bases line up with TRBD1. The length of the CDR3 is 13 residues. CDR1 is ENHRY, CDR2 SYGVKD, per germline. V lost 3 bases to trimming and J lost 4 bases; unmatched junction nucleotides: 0. The CDR3 region is CAISEQGNQPQHF. The CDR3 bases are TGTGCCATCAGTGAACAGGGGAATCAGCCCCAGCATTTT.

There are many counts of this clonotype. J is TRBJ1-1 and V is TRBV10-3; TRBD1 matches 8 bases. From germline, CDR1 is ENHRY and CDR2 SYGVKD. The V segment lost 2 bases and the J segment 1 base; nucleotides outside the gene matches: 12. This CDR3 is 18 amino acids long. CDR3 nucleotide sequence: TGTGCCATCAGTGAGCGACAGGGCCAAACAGGGGGGAACACTGAAGCTTTCTTT. Translated: CAISERQGQTGGNTEAFF.

The chain is built from TRBV2 and TRBJ2-7; 7 bases agree with TRBD2. Trimming took 3 bases from V and 5 from J; bases not matched to a gene: 10. Germline loops: CDR1 SNHLY, CDR2 FYNNEI. The CDR3 spans 15 residues. The CDR3 nucleotides read TGTGCCAGCAGTGACCAAGGACTAGGGTGGGACGAGCAGTACTTC. Protein sequence: CASSDQGLGWDEQYF. Full variable domain (missing parts from reference TRBV2 and TRBJ2-7): EPEVTQTPSHQVTQMGQEVILRCVPISNHLYFYWYRQILGQKVEFLVSFYNNEISEKSEIFDDQFSVERPDGSNFTLKIRSTKLEDSAMYFCASSDQGLGWDEQYFGPGTRLTVT.

This clonotype was found many times. The J gene is TRBJ2-4, the V gene TRBV27; 11 nucleotides align to TRBD2. The CDR3 contains 16 residues. V was clipped by 3 bases and J by 7 bases; unmatched bases: 8. Germline values: CDR1 MNHEY, CDR2 SMNVEV (reference sequence). CDR3 DNA sequence: TGTGCCAGCAGTTTCACGGTAGCGGGGGGGCCTAACATTCAGTACTTC. Protein product: CASSFTVAGGPNIQYF.

This clonotype has ten or more counts. This chain links TRBV13 with TRBJ2-7, with 8 positions matching TRBD1. This CDR3 spans 16 amino acids. Germline V gives CDR1 PRHDT, CDR2 FYEKMQ (reference sequence). The V gene end was trimmed by 4 bases and the J gene end by 1 base; junction bases not matched to a gene: 9. The CDR3 nucleotides read TGTGCCAGCAGCTCACAGGACAGGGCGGGATCCTACGAGCAGTACTTC. Protein: CASSSQDRAGSYEQYF.

This clonotype was seen a handful of times. V and J are TRBV5-4 and TRBJ2-2; tentative D call: TRBD2 (5 bases). The CDR3 spans 16 residues. CDR1 and CDR2 from the germline V gene are SGHNT and YYREEE (reference sequence). V was trimmed by 4 bases and J by 1 base, leaving 14 bases between them. The DNA for the CDR3 is TGTGCCAGCAGCCCCGGACTGGGCGTGAACACCGGGGAGCTGTTTTTT. Its translation is CASSPGLGVNTGELFF.

This chain links TRBV6-1 with TRBJ2-5; D may be TRBD2 (7 bases). The CDR3 is 14 amino acids. CDR1 and CDR2 from the germline V gene are MNHNS and SASEGT. V lost 5 bases to trimming and J lost 5 bases, with 15 bases between them. In DNA form, the CDR3 reads TGTGCCAGCAGTTCAATTAGGGGGGGGGAGACCCAGTACTTC. Translated, it gives CASSSIRGGETQYF.

A few counts support this clonotype. This chain joins TRBV2 and TRBJ2-3, with TRBD1 matching 9 bases. The V gene's germline CDR1 is SNHLY and CDR2 FYNNEI. Trimming at V came to 5 bases and at J to 6 bases, leaving 9 bases not matched to a gene. This CDR3 has 15 amino acids. CDR3 residues: CASSTPGQGRDTQYF. CDR3 nucleotides: TGTGCCAGCAGTACCCCCGGACAGGGGAGGGATACGCAGTATTTT.

The sample holds many counts of this clonotype. The chain couples TRBV30 to TRBJ2-7, with TRBD1 as a possible D gene (6 bases). Germline CDR1 reads GTSNPN; CDR2 reads SVGIG (reference sequence). Trimming took 3 bases from V and 0 from J, leaving 15 bases between them. CDR3 size: 15 residues. CDR3 in DNA: TGTGCCTGGAGGCGCAGGACAGCCTACTCCTACGAGCAGTACTTC. This translates into CAWRRRTAYSYEQYF.

The table lists this clonotype with a few counts. The chain uses TRBV4-1 and TRBJ1-2, with 7 bases that match TRBD1. Losses at the gene ends were 2 bases for V and 6 bases for J; bases not matched to a gene: 9. Per germline, CDR1 MGHRA and CDR2 YSYEKL. The CDR3 extends over 15 amino acids. CDR3 sequence (DNA): TGCGCCAGCAGCCAACCGACAGGGAGACTAGATGGCTACACCTTC. The encoded protein is CASSQPTGRLDGYTF.

The chain carries TRBV5-4 and TRBJ2-5; D might be TRBD2 (6 bases). The germline V and J ends were trimmed by 7 bases and 2 bases, with 9 bases remaining between them. CDR1 is SGHNT and CDR2 is YYREEE in the germline V gene (reference sequence). This CDR3 has 12 amino acids. CDR3 in DNA: TGTGCCAGCGGGGCGGGACAAGAGACCCAGTACTTC. Encoded protein: CASGAGQETQYF.

This clonotype occurred many times. This rearrangement joins TRBV11-2 to TRBJ2-3; D remains unclear. CDR3 length: 16 amino acids. Germline values: CDR1 SGHAT, CDR2 FQNNGV. V lost 0 bases, J lost 0 bases, and 10 bases lay in between. In DNA, the CDR3 is TGTGCCAGCAGCTTAGAGAGTACTTCTAGCACAGATACGCAGTATTTT. This gives the protein CASSLESTSSTDTQYF.

This clonotype was recorded at least ten times. The chain couples TRBV28 to TRBJ2-7; 7 nucleotides agree with TRBD1. J gave up 7 bases and V 7 bases, and 16 bases lay outside the gene matches. The germline CDR1 and CDR2 sequences are MDHEN and SYDVKM. The length of the CDR3 is 15 residues. CDR3 DNA: TGTGCCAGCATGAGGGGGCTTGGTGGGACGCGGGAGCAGTACTTC. Amino acids: CASMRGLGGTREQYF.

The chain couples TRBV9 to TRBJ2-3; weak D call: TRBD1 (7 bases). V was clipped by 0 bases and J by 2 bases, with 10 bases between them. This CDR3 is 15 amino acids long. Germline CDR1 SGDLS, CDR2 YYNGEE. The CDR3 coding sequence is TGTGCCAGCAGCGTAGTGGAGGGGGCCACAGATACGCAGTATTTT. Its protein is CASSVVEGATDTQYF.

This clonotype was seen repeatedly, ten times or more. This rearrangement joins TRBV6-1 to TRBJ1-1; D gene ambiguous. Germline CDR1 and CDR2: MNHNS and SASEGT. Trimming left V 3 bases short and J 0 bases short, with 8 bases between. This CDR3 comprises 14 residues. The DNA for the CDR3 is TGTGCCAGCAGTGAGAGTCTGCTGAACACTGAAGCTTTCTTT. Translated, it gives CASSESLLNTEAFF.

This clonotype was observed a handful of times. The J gene is TRBJ2-3, the V gene TRBV2, with TRBD2 matching over 14 bases. Germline loops: CDR1 SNHLY, CDR2 FYNNEI. Germline trimming cut 4 bases from V and 2 bases from J; bases unmatched to any gene: 5. CDR3 length: 17 amino acids. The CDR3 nucleotides read TGTGCCAGCAGTGTCGGGACTAGCGGGAGAACCACAGATACGCAGTATTTT. Translated: CASSVGTSGRTTDTQYF.

The chain carries TRBV4-1 and TRBJ2-3, with a tentative D call TRBD2 (5 bases). This CDR3 spans 14 amino acids. Germline V gene sequence: CDR1 MGHRA, CDR2 YSYEKL. The V and J ends lost 2 bases and 2 bases respectively, with 8 bases between them. The CDR3 bases are TGCGCCAGCAGCCAACCGGGGTACACAGATACGCAGTATTTT. Residues: CASSQPGYTDTQYF.

Ten or more counts support this clonotype. This chain joins TRBV20-1 and TRBJ2-3, with D uncertain. The ends were cut back, 3 bases at V and 11 bases at J, with 12 bases in the middle. The CDR3 is 11 residues long. From germline, CDR1 is DFQATT and CDR2 SNEGSKA (reference sequence). The CDR3 nucleotides are TGCAGTGCTAGGTGGCAGTGGGAGCAGTATTTT. Translated, it gives CSARWQWEQYF.

The V gene is TRBV6-1, the J gene TRBJ1-1; tentatively, D is TRBD1 (5 bases). The CDR3 has 15 residues. Germline V gives CDR1 MNHNS, CDR2 SASEGT. The V end was cut by 2 bases, the J end by 4 bases, with 14 bases between. CDR3 DNA sequence: TGTGCCAGCAGTGAAAACGGGGCGGGTGGCACTGAAGCTTTCTTT. Amino acid sequence: CASSENGAGGTEAFF.